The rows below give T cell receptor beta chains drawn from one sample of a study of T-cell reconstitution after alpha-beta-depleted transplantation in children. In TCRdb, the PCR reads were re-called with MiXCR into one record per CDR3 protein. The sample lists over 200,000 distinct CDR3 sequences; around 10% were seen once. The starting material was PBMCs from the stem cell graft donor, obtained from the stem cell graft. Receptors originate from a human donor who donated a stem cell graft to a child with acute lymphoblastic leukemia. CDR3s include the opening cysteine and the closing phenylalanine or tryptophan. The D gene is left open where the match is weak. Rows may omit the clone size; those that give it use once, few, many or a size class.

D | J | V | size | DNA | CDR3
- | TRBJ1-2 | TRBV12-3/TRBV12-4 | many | TGTGCCAGCCAGTACGGGGGGCGGGGCTATGGCTACACCTTC | CASQYGGRGYGYTF
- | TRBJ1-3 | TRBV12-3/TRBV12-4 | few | TGTGCCAGCAGTTTTGGGGGAGGAAACACCATATATTTT | CASSFGGGNTIYF
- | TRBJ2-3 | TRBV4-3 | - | TGCGCCAGCAGCCAAGATAGGTCACTGGGTACGCAGTATTTT | CASSQDRSLGTQYF
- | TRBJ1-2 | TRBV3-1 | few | TGTGCCAGCAGCCGGTCACCGGGACCTGCAGTAGGCTATGGCTACACCTTC | CASSRSPGPAVGYGYTF
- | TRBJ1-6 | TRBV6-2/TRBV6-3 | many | TGTGCCAGCAGATCTACAGCCTTCTCCTATAATTCACCCCTCCACTTT | CASRSTAFSYNSPLHF
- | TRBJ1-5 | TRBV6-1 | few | TGTGCCAGCAGCCGCACACAGGGTGTTCAGCCCCAGCATTTT | CASSRTQGVQPQHF
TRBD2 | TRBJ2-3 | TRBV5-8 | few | TGTGCCAGCATCCCCGGGACTAGCGGAACAGATACGCAGTATTTT | CASIPGTSGTDTQYF
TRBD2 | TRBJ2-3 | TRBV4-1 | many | TGCGCCAGCAGCCGTTCTAGCGGGGGTACAGATACGCAGTATTTT | CASSRSSGGTDTQYF
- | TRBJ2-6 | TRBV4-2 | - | TGTGCCAGCAGCCCAGGGCCCGGGGCCAACGTCCTGACTTTC | CASSPGPGANVLTF
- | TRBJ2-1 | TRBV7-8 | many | TGTGCCAGCAGCTTCCCGGGGCCGGTGCGGAATGAGCAGTTCTTC | CASSFPGPVRNEQFF
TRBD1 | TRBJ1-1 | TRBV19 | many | TGTGCCAGTAGTACTGACAGGGGGCGACGAGCTTTCTTT | CASSTDRGRRAFF
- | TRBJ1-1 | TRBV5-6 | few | TGTGCCAGCAGCTTGGATGCTAACAGCTACACTGAAGCTTTCTTT | CASSLDANSYTEAFF
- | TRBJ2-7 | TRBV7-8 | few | TGTGCCAGCAGCTTACAAGAAAGCTCCTACGAGCAGTACTTC | CASSLQESSYEQYF
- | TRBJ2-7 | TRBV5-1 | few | TGCGCCAGCAGCGTGGGCGGCCTATCCTACGAGCAGTACTTC | CASSVGGLSYEQYF
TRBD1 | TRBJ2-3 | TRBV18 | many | TGTGCCAGCTCACCACCGGGGACAGGGGTCGGTACGCAGTATTTT | CASSPPGTGVGTQYF
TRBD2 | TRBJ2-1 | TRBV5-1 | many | TGCGCCAGTCTAGCGGGGACTAGCTCCTACAATGAGCAGTTCTTC | CASLAGTSSYNEQFF
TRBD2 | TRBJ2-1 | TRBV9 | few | TGTGCCAGCAGCGTAGGACTAGCGGGGGCCATCTACAATGAGCAGTTCTTC | CASSVGLAGAIYNEQFF
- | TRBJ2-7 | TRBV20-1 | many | TGCAGTGCTACTGGACAGTCCTACGAGCAGTACTTC | CSATGQSYEQYF
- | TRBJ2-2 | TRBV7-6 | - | TGTGCCAGCAGCTTAGCACCCGACGTCCTGAACACCGGGGAGCTGTTTTTT | CASSLAPDVLNTGELFF
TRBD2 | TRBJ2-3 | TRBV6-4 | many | TGTGCCAGCAGTGACTCCGGGACTAGCGGGACAGATACGCAGTATTTT | CASSDSGTSGTDTQYF
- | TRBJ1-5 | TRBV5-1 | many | TGCGCCAGCAGGCAAACACCCGGCAATCAGCCCCAGCATTTT | CASRQTPGNQPQHF
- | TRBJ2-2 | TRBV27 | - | TGTGCCAGCAGTTTTGTGCCGTGGGGGGCCTCCGGGGAGCTGTTTTTT | CASSFVPWGASGELFF
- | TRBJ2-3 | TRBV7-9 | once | TGTGCCAGCAGCCTTGGTTCGCGCTTTAGCACAGATACGCAGTATTTT | CASSLGSRFSTDTQYF
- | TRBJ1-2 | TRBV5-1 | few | TGCGCCAGCAGCAGGGACCGGCCTGGCTACACCTTC | CASSRDRPGYTF
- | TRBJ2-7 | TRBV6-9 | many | TGTGCCAGCAGGCACAGAAGCTCCTACGAGCAGTACTTC | CASRHRSSYEQYF
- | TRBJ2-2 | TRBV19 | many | TGTGCCAGTAACGGGGGCCCCCACGCACCGAACACCGGGGAGCTGTTTTTT | CASNGGPHAPNTGELFF